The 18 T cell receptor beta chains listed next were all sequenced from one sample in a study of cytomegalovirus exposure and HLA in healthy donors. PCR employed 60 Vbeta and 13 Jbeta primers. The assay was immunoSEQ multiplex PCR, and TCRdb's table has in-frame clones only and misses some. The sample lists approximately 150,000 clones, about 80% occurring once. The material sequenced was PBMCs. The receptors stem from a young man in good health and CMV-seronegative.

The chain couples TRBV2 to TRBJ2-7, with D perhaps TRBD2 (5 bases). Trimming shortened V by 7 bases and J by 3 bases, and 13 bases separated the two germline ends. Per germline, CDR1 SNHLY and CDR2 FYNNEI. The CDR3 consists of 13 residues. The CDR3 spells CASNFLEGYEQYF. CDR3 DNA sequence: TGTGCCAGCAACTTCCTAGAGGGCTACGAGCAGTACTTC.

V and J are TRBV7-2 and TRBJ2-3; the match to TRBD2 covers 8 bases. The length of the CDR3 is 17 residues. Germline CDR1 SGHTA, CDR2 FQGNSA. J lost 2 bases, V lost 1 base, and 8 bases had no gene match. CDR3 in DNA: TGTGCCAGCAGCTTAGGCGGGGGGATAACCTACACAGATACGCAGTATTTT. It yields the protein CASSLGGGITYTDTQYF.

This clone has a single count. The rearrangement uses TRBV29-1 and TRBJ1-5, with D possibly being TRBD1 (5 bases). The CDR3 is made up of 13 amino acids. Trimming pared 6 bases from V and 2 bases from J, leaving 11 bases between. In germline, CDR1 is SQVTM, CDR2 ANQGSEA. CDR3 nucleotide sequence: TGCAGCGTCAGAGACAGCCGCAATCAGCCCCAGCATTTT. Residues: CSVRDSRNQPQHF.

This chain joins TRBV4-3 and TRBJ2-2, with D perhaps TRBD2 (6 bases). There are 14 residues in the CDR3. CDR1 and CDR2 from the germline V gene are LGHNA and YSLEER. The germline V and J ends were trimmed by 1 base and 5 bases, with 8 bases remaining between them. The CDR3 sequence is CASSQAGATGELFF. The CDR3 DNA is TGCGCCAGCAGCCAAGCGGGAGCTACCGGGGAGCTGTTTTTT.

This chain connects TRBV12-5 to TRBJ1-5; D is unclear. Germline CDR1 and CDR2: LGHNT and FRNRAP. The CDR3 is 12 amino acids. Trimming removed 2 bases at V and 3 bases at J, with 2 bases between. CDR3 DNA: TGTGCTAGTGGTTTGTACAATCAGCCCCAGCATTTT. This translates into CASGLYNQPQHF.

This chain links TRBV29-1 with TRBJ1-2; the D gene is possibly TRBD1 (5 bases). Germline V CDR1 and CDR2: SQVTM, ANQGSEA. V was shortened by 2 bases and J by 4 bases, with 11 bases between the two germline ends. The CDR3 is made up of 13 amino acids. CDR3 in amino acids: CSVERGNGYGYTF. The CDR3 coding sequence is TGCAGCGTTGAACGGGGGAACGGCTATGGCTACACCTTC.

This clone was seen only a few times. The CDR3 loop reads CASSTGEETQYF. The CDR3 region has the DNA TGTGCCAGTAGCACAGGGGAAGAGACCCAGTACTTC. The rearrangement links TRBV19 to TRBJ2-5; 7 nucleotides match TRBD1. Germline V lookup: CDR1 LNHDA, CDR2 SQIVND (reference sequence). This CDR3 has 12 amino acids. With 6 bases clipped from V and 3 bases from J, the junction kept 1 base outside the gene matches.

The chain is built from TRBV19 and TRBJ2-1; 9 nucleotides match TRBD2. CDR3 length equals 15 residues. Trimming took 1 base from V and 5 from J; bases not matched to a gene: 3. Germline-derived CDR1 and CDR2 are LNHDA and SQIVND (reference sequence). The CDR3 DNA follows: TGTGCCAGTAGTATAGGGACTAGCGATCACAATGAGCAGTTCTTC. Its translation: CASSIGTSDHNEQFF.

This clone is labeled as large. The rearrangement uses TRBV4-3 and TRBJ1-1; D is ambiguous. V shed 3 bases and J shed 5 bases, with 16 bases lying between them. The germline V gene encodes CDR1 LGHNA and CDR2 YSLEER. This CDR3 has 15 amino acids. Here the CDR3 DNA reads TGCGCCAGCAGCCACAGTCGGGGAAAAGCTACTGAAGCTTTCTTT. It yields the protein CASSHSRGKATEAFF.

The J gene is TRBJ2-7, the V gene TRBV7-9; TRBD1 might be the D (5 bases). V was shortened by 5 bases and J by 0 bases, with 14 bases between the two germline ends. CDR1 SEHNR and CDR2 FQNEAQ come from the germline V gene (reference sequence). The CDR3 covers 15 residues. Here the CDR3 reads CASSRRAQSSYEQYF. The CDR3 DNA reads TGTGCCAGCAGCCGCAGGGCCCAGAGCTCCTACGAGCAGTACTTC.

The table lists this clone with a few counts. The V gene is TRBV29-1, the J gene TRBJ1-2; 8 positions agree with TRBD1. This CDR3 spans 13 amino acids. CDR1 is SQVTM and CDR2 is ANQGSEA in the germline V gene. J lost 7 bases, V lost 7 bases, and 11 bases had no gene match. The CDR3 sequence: CSADRGSLSGYTF. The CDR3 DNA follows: TGCAGCGCTGACAGGGGCTCCCTATCTGGCTACACCTTC.

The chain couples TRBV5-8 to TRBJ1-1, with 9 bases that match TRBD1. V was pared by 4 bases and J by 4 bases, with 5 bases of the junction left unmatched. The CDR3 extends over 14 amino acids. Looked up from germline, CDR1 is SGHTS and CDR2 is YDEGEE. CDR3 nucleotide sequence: TGTGCCAGCAGCCTAGGGACAGGGTTCACTGAAGCTTTCTTT. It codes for CASSLGTGFTEAFF.

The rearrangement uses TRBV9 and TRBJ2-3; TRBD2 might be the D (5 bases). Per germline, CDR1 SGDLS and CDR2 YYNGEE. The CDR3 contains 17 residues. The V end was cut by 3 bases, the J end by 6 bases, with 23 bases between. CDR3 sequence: CASSERDVLYNSDTQYF. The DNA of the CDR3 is TGTGCCAGCAGCGAGAGGGATGTGTTGTATAATTCGGATACGCAGTATTTT.

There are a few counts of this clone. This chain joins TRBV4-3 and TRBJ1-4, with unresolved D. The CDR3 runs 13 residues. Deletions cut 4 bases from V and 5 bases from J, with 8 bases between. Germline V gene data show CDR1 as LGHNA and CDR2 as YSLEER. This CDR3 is CASSLLFNEKLFF. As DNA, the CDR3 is TGCGCCAGCAGCCTTCTATTCAATGAAAAACTGTTTTTT.

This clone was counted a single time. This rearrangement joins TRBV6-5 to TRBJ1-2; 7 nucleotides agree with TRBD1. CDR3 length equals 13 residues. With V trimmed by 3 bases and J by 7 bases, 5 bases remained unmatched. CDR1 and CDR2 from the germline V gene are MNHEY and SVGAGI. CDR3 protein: CASSYEGAVGYTF. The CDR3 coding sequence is TGTGCCAGCAGTTATGAGGGGGCTGTTGGCTACACCTTC.

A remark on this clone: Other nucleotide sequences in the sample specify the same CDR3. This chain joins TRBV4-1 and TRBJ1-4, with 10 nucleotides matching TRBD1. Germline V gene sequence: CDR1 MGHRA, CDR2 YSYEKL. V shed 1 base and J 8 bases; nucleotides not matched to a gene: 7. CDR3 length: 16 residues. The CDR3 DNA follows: TGCGCCAGCAGCCAAGCGACAGGGGGCTCTTGGGAAAAACTGTTTTTT. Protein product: CASSQATGGSWEKLFF.

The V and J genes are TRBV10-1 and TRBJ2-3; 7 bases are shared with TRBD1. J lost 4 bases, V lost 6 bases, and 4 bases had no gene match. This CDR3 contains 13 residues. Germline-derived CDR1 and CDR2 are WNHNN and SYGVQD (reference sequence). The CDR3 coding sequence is TGCGCCAGCAGGGGACAGACTTCAGATACGCAGTATTTT. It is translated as CASRGQTSDTQYF.

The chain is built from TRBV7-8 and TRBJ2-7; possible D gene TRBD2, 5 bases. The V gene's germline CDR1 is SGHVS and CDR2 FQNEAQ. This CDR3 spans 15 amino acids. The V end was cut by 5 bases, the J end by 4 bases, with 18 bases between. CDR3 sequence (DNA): TGTGCCAGCAGCCCCAGGAGAGACGGAGGATACGAGCAGTACTTC. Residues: CASSPRRDGGYEQYF.